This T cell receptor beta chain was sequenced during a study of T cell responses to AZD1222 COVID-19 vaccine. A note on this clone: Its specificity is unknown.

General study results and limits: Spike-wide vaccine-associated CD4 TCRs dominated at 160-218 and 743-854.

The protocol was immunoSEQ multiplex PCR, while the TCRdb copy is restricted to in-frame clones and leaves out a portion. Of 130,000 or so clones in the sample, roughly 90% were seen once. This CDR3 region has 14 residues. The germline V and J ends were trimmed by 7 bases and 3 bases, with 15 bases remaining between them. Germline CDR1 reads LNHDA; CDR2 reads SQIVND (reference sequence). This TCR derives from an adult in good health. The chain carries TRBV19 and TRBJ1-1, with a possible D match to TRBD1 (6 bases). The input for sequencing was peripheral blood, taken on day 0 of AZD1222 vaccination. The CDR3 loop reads CASMGGLADTEAFF. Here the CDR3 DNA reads TGTGCCAGTATGGGGGGCCTGGCGGACACTGAAGCTTTCTTT.